The 16 T cell receptor beta chains presented below share a single source sample, sequenced in a study of blood T cell repertoires in COVID-19. Assay: immunoSEQ multiplex PCR; the TCRdb copy retains only in-frame clones and omits some. Of roughly 80,000 clones listed, around nine tenths are singletons. The sequenced sample was peripheral blood. These receptors all stem from a woman older than 75 with acute or convalescent COVID-19.

This clone was detected a few times. The genes are TRBV18 and TRBJ2-3, with TRBD2 identical over 9 bases. Germline V gives CDR1 KGHSH, CDR2 LQKENI. Trimming took 3 bases from V and 4 from J; bases not matched to a gene: 2. This CDR3 is 14 amino acids long. CDR3 in amino acids: CASSPGLASDTQYF. CDR3 coding DNA: TGTGCCAGCTCACCGGGACTAGCTTCAGATACGCAGTATTTT.

The rearrangement links TRBV11-2 to TRBJ2-7; 8 nucleotides agree with TRBD1. Per germline, CDR1 SGHAT and CDR2 FQNNGV. The CDR3 loop spans 15 amino acids. V dropped 5 bases and J dropped 2; count of bases not matched to a gene: 8. This CDR3 reads CASSQTTGDPYEQYF. The DNA of the CDR3 is TGTGCCAGCAGCCAGACGACAGGGGACCCCTACGAGCAGTACTTC.

CDR3 in amino acids: CASSPPGEPYF. CDR3 nucleotide sequence: TGTGCCAGCAGTCCCCCGGGGGAACCGTACTTC. V is TRBV6-5 and J is TRBJ2-7, with D possibly being TRBD2 (6 bases). V lost 5 bases and J lost 12, with 14 bases in between. CDR3 length: 11 amino acids. Germline CDR1 and CDR2: MNHEY and SVGAGI.

This chain uses TRBV9 with TRBJ1-5, with 8 bases identical to TRBD1. Trimming took 3 bases from V and 8 from J; bases not matched to a gene: 10. CDR1 SGDLS and CDR2 YYNGEE come from the germline V gene. CDR3 length equals 15 residues. As DNA, the CDR3 is TGTGCCAGCAGCGAAGGACAGGGTAATGGCGAGCCCCAGCATTTT. This gives the protein CASSEGQGNGEPQHF.

J is TRBJ1-1 and V is TRBV5-8; weak D call: TRBD1 (5 bases). From germline, CDR1 is SGHTS and CDR2 YDEGEE. CDR3 length: 13 residues. Trimming stripped 3 bases from V and 3 bases from J, with 9 bases between. The CDR3 loop is CASSSGLYTEAFF. The DNA for the CDR3 is TGTGCCAGCAGCTCGGGACTGTACACTGAAGCTTTCTTT.

This clone was seen only once. This chain links TRBV7-9 with TRBJ1-5; 7 bases line up with TRBD1. The CDR3 has 14 amino acids. Per the germline V gene, CDR1 is SEHNR and CDR2 is FQNEAQ (reference sequence). V shed 3 bases and J 5 bases; nucleotides not matched to a gene: 4. The CDR3 spells CASSLGQPDQPQHF. The CDR3 DNA follows: TGTGCCAGCAGCTTGGGACAGCCGGATCAGCCCCAGCATTTT.

This chain connects TRBV12-3 or TRBV12-4 to TRBJ1-1; TRBD1 is a possible D gene (6 bases). The germline V and J ends were trimmed by 6 bases and 5 bases, with 10 bases remaining between them. This CDR3 has 12 residues. CDR3 protein: CASRQQGTEAFF. The CDR3 bases are TGTGCCAGCAGGCAACAGGGAACTGAAGCTTTCTTT.

The gene calls are TRBV30 and TRBJ2-5; D not certain. Germline V lookup: CDR1 GTSNPN, CDR2 SVGIG (reference sequence). V was clipped by 0 bases and J by 2 bases, with 7 bases between them. This CDR3 has 13 amino acids. CDR3 sequence (DNA): TGTGCCTGGAGTGTAGCTAGGCAAGAGACCCAGTACTTC. Protein: CAWSVARQETQYF.

On this clone itself: The sample holds other DNA sequences that translate to the same CDR3. The chain combines TRBV9 with TRBJ2-7; tentative D call: TRBD1 (6 bases). V shed 2 bases and J shed 1 base, with 16 bases lying between them. The V gene's germline CDR1 is SGDLS and CDR2 YYNGEE. The CDR3 spans 16 residues. The CDR3 protein is CASSVGPQGISYEQYF. CDR3 DNA sequence: TGTGCCAGCAGCGTGGGTCCACAGGGTATTTCCTACGAGCAGTACTTC. Drawing the rest from reference TRBV9 and TRBJ2-7, the complete variable domain is DSGVTQTPKHLITATGQRVTLRCSPRSGDLSVYWYQQSLDQGLQFLIQYYNGEERAKGNILERFSAQQFPDLHSELNLSSLELGDSALYFCASSVGPQGISYEQYFGPGTRLTVT.

V usage is TRBV28 and J usage is TRBJ1-2, with 7 bases matching TRBD1. Germline-derived CDR1 and CDR2 are MDHEN and SYDVKM. The CDR3 has 13 amino acids. With V trimmed by 11 bases and J by 7 bases, 13 bases remained unmatched. CDR3 loop: CALRAGGDGGYTF. The CDR3 DNA reads as TGTGCCCTCAGGGCAGGGGGAGATGGTGGCTACACCTTC.

This rearrangement joins TRBV9 to TRBJ1-2, with 9 bases fitting TRBD1. The CDR3 covers 15 residues. With V trimmed by 1 base and J by 4 bases, 5 bases remained unmatched. Germline CDR1 SGDLS, CDR2 YYNGEE. The chain's CDR3 is CASSVKTGQGYGYTF. The CDR3 bases are TGTGCCAGCAGCGTAAAGACGGGACAGGGCTATGGCTACACCTTC.

The chain combines TRBV12-3 or TRBV12-4 with TRBJ1-1; TRBD1 matches 8 bases. V lost 7 bases to trimming and J lost 4 bases; unmatched junction nucleotides: 5. The CDR3 is 13 amino acids. This CDR3 is CASKIRGRTEAFF. The CDR3 nucleotides are TGTGCCAGCAAAATCAGGGGGCGCACTGAAGCTTTCTTT.

The V and J genes are TRBV6-5 and TRBJ2-3; D perhaps matches TRBD2 (7 bases). Germline V gene lookup returns CDR1 MNHEY and CDR2 SVGAGI. This CDR3 region has 11 residues. V lost 8 bases, J lost 10 bases, and 13 bases lay in between. The CDR3 DNA sequence: TGTGCCAGCGAATGGGGGGGCGCGCAGTATTTT. Translated: CASEWGGAQYF.

This chain joins TRBV19 and TRBJ2-5; 9 bases align to TRBD2. CDR1 is LNHDA and CDR2 is SQIVND in the germline V gene (reference sequence). The CDR3 spans 15 residues. J lost 3 bases, V lost 6 bases, and 8 bases had no gene match. As DNA, the CDR3 is TGTGCCAGTAGCGGACTAGCGAAAGAAGAAGAGACCCAGTACTTC. Residues: CASSGLAKEEETQYF.

This rearrangement joins TRBV29-1 to TRBJ2-5; 7 bases are a match to TRBD1. The V segment lost 7 bases and the J segment 2 bases; nucleotides outside the gene matches: 4. The CDR3 length is 12 residues. From germline, CDR1 is SQVTM and CDR2 ANQGSEA. CDR3 sequence (DNA): TGCAGCGCTAGGACAGGACAAGAGACCCAGTACTTC. This translates into CSARTGQETQYF.

The chain links TRBV29-1 to TRBJ1-1; D is unclear. V lost 4 bases and J 0 bases, leaving 9 bases between the germline ends. Germline V gene data show CDR1 as SQVTM and CDR2 as ANQGSEA. The CDR3 spans 13 residues. The CDR3 reads CSVAALMNTEAFF. The CDR3 DNA is TGCAGCGTTGCTGCGCTTATGAACACTGAAGCTTTCTTT.